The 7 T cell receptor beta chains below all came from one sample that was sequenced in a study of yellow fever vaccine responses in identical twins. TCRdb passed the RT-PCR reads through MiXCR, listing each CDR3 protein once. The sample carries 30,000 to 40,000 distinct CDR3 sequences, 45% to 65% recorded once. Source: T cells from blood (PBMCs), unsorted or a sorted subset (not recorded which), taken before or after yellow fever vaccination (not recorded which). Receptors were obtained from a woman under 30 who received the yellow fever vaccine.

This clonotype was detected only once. In DNA form, the CDR3 reads TGTGCCAGCAGCCAGGGGGCTACTGAAGCTTTCTTT. Translated: CASSQGATEAFF. V and J are TRBV7-9 and TRBJ1-1; 8 positions match TRBD1. CDR3 length: 12 amino acids. Germline V gene sequence: CDR1 SEHNR, CDR2 FQNEAQ (reference sequence). V was pared by 5 bases and J by 5 bases, with 1 base of the junction left unmatched. The full variable domain, its missing parts supplied by reference TRBV7-9 and TRBJ1-1, is DTGVSQNPRHKITKRGQNVTFRCDPISEHNRLYWYRQTLGQGPEFLTYFQNEAQLEKSRLLSDRFSAERPKGSFSTLEIQRTEQGDSAMYLCASSQGATEAFFGQGTRLTVV.

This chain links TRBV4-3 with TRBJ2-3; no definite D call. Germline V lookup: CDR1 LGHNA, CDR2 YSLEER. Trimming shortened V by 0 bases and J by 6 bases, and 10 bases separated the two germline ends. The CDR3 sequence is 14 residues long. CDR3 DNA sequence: TGCGCCAGCAGCCAAGATACATTAACGGATACGCAGTATTTT. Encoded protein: CASSQDTLTDTQYF.

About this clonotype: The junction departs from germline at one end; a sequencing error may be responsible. This chain's CDR3 is CASSNSGGRYQDNEQFF. Written as DNA, the CDR3 is TGTGCCAGCAGTAACTCGGGGGGCCGATATCAAGACAATGAGCAGTTCTTC. The gene calls are TRBV6-2 or TRBV6-3 and TRBJ2-1; a possible D gene is TRBD2 (7 bases). CDR3 size: 17 residues. Germline lookup yields CDR1 MNHEY and CDR2 SVGEGT.

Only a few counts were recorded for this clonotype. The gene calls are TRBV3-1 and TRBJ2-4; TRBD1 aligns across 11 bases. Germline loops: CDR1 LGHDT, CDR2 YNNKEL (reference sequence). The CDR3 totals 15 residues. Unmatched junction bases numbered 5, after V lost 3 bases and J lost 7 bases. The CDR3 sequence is CASSQGGTGGNIQYF. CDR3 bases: TGTGCCAGCAGCCAGGGCGGGACAGGGGGGAACATTCAGTACTTC.

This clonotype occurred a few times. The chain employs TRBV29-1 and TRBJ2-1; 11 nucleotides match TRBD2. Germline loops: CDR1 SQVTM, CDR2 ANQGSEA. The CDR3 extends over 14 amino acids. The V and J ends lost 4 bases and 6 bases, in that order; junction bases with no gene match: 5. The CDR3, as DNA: TGCAGCGTTGTGAGACTAGCGGGGAGCAATGAGCAGTTCTTC. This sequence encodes CSVVRLAGSNEQFF.

As DNA, the CDR3 is TGCGCCAGCAGCCAATCAGGGACTAGCGGTACAGATACGCAGTATTTT. Its translation is CASSQSGTSGTDTQYF. This chain connects TRBV4-1 to TRBJ2-3, with 11 bases identical to TRBD2. Germline lookup yields CDR1 MGHRA and CDR2 YSYEKL. J was trimmed by 3 bases and V by 2 bases; bases with no gene match: 4. The CDR3 sequence is 16 residues long.

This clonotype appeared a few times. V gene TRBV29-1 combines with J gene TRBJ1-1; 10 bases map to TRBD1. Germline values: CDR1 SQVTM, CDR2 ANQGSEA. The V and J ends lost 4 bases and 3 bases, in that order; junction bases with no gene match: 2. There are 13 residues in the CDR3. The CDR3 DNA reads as TGCAGCGTTGGGGGACAGGGGTACACTGAAGCTTTCTTT. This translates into CSVGGQGYTEAFF.